Listed here are 5 T cell receptor beta chains from one sample, sequenced in a study of early T cells in non-severe SARS-CoV-2 infection (dated by TCRdb to the early 2020s). Libraries were constructed by 5' RACE. Data came from a NextSeq 500. The public sequencing data were trimmed at Q25 with fastp and processed into clonotypes with MiXCR by TCRdb, which kept only in-frame beta chains. Each CDR3 protein appears once, grouped with its most common genes and DNA. Here the sample has about 77,000 distinct CDR3 sequences; 12% occur a single time. The ten top clones hold roughly 15% of the sample. The sample consisted of whole blood, taken at baseline. These receptors were collected from an adult who was a healthcare worker with PCR-confirmed SARS-CoV-2 infection or an uninfected control (not recorded which). The donor label of this sample is uncertain.

The chain carries TRBV6-2 or TRBV6-3 and TRBJ2-7; 7 nucleotides match TRBD2. This CDR3 has 13 residues. The V gene end was trimmed by 11 bases and the J gene end by 4 bases; junction bases not matched to a gene: 11. CDR1 and CDR2 from the germline V gene are MNHEY and SVGEGT. DNA of the CDR3: TGTGCCGTCCTGGATCTAGCGGATTACGAGCAGTACTTC. It yields the protein CAVLDLADYEQYF.

This chain joins TRBV27 and TRBJ1-3, with D tentatively TRBD1 (5 bases). Trimming took 3 bases from V and 3 from J, leaving 6 bases between them. Germline values: CDR1 MNHEY, CDR2 SMNVEV (reference sequence). The CDR3 spans 13 residues. As DNA, the CDR3 is TGTGCCAGCAGTTTCGACAGTGGAAACACCATATATTTT. This encodes CASSFDSGNTIYF.

The chain has TRBV20-1 and TRBJ2-1; 8 bases map to TRBD2. Per the germline V gene, CDR1 is DFQATT and CDR2 is SNEGSKA (reference sequence). Trimming took 5 bases from V and 8 from J; bases not matched to a gene: 11. The CDR3 length is 14 residues. DNA of the CDR3: TGCAGTGCTGTGCGGGGACTAGGGCTAGATGAGCAGTTCTTC. Translated, it gives CSAVRGLGLDEQFF.

There are a few counts of this clonotype. CDR3 amino acids: CSASGRAGTDTQYF. CDR3 bases: TGCAGTGCTAGCGGGAGGGCAGGCACAGATACGCAGTATTTT. This chain connects TRBV20-1 to TRBJ2-3, with TRBD2 identical over 8 bases. J was trimmed by 1 base and V by 3 bases; bases with no gene match: 3. The CDR3 loop spans 14 amino acids. Looked up from germline, CDR1 is DFQATT and CDR2 is SNEGSKA (reference sequence).

This clonotype occurred many times. In nucleotides, the CDR3 is TGCGCCAGCAGCCAAGGAGTGGCAAGGGCTCGGACTGAAGCTTTCTTT. It specifies CASSQGVARARTEAFF. The chain links TRBV4-3 to TRBJ1-1, with unresolved D. The germline V gene encodes CDR1 LGHNA and CDR2 YSLEER. V lost 1 base and J lost 5, with 17 bases in between. This CDR3 has 16 amino acids.